This TCR beta chain comes out of a study of OX40 agonist ivuxolimab in advanced cancers. On the study more broadly: Patients received ivuxolimab, an agonistic anti-OX40 (CD134) antibody. Study-level results: Blood T cells, both CD4+ and CD8+, expanded clonally by week 6 at 0.1 to 3.0 mg/kg.

At cycle 4 day 1, cycle 7 day 1, and baseline, blood was sampled. This clone was counted only a few times. As yet, its antigen is unknown. The germline V gene has CDR1 SNHLY and CDR2 FYNNEI. V was cut by 7 bases and J by 1 base, with 17 bases left in between. The CDR3 contains 15 residues. Data came from immunoSEQ multiplex PCR; TCRdb stores just in-frame clones and leaves some out. Of 45,000 to 50,000 clones in the sample, about 88% were seen once. The sample consisted of CD4+ or CD8+ T cells sorted from blood, taken in a trial of the OX40 agonist ivuxolimab. This chain joins TRBV2 and TRBJ2-7; D ambiguous. This receptor was obtained from an adult with an advanced solid tumor such as melanoma, head and neck, liver or kidney cancer. The CDR3 reads CASIYGQTTSYEQYF. Written as DNA, the CDR3 is TGTGCCAGCATCTATGGGCAGACGACGTCCTACGAGCAGTACTTC.